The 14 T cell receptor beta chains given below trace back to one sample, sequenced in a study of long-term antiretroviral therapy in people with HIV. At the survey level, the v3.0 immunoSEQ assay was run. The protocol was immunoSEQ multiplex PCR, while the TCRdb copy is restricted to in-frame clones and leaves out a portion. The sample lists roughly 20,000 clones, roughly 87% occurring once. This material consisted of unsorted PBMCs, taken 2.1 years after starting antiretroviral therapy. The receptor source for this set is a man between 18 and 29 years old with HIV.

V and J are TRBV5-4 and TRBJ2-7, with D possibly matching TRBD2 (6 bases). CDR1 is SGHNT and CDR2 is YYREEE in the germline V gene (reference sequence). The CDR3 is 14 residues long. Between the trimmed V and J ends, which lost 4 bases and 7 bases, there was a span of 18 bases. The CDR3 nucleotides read TGTGCCAGCAGCAAATGGGGGTCCGCGGGGGAGCAGTACTTC. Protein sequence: CASSKWGSAGEQYF.

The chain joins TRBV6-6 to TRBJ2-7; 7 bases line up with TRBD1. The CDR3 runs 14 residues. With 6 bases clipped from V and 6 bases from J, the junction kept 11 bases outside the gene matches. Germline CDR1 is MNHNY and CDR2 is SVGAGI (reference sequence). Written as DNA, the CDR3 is TGTGCCAGCAGCCACGGACAGGCCACCCTCGAGCAGTACTTC. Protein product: CASSHGQATLEQYF.

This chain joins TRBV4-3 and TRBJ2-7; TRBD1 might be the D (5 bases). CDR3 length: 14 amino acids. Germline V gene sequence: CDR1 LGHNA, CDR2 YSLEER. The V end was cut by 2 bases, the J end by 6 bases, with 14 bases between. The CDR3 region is CASSQTHNGAEQYF. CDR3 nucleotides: TGCGCCAGCAGCCAAACACACAATGGGGCCGAGCAGTACTTC.

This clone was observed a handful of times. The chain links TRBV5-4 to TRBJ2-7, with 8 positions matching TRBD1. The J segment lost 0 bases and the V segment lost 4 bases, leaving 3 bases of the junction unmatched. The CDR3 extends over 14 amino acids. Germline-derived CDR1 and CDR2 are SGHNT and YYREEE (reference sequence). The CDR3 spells CASSRDRSSYEQYF. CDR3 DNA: TGTGCCAGCAGCAGGGACAGGAGCTCCTACGAGCAGTACTTC.

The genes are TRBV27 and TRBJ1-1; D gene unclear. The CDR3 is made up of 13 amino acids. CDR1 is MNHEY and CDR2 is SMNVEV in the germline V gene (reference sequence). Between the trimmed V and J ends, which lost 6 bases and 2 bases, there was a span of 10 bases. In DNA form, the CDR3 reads TGTGCCAGCAGGGTCGGAAGCAACACTGAAGCTTTCTTT. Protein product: CASRVGSNTEAFF.

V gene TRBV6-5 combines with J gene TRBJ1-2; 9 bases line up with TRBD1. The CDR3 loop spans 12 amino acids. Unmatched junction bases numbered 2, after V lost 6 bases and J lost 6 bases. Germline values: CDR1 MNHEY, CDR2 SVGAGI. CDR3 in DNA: TGTGCCAGCAGGAGACAGGGGGATGGCTACACCTTC. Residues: CASRRQGDGYTF.

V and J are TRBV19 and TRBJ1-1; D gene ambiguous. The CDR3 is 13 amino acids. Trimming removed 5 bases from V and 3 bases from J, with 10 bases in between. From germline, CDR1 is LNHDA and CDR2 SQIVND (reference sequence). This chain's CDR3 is CASSHIGDTEAFF. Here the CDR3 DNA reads TGTGCCAGTAGTCACATAGGAGACACTGAAGCTTTCTTT.

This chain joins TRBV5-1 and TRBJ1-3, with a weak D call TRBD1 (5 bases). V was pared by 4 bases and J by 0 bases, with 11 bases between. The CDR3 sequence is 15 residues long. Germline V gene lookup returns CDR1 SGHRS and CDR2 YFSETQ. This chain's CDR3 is CASSRIRVSGNTIYF. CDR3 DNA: TGCGCCAGCAGCAGGATCAGGGTCTCTGGAAACACCATATATTTT.

The CDR3 bases are TGCGCCAGCAGCCCCCTTATACCGTCCTACGAGCAGTACTTC. Protein product: CASSPLIPSYEQYF. The rearrangement joins TRBV4-1 to TRBJ2-7; D unclear. The germline V gene has CDR1 MGHRA and CDR2 YSYEKL. There are 14 residues in the CDR3. Deletions cut 4 bases from V and 1 base from J, with 11 bases between.

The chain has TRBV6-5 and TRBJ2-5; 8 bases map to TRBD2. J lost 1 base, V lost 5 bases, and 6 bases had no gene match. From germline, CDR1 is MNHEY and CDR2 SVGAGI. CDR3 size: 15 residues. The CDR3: CASSPGGASQETQYF. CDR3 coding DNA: TGTGCCAGCAGTCCGGGGGGGGCGTCCCAAGAGACCCAGTACTTC.

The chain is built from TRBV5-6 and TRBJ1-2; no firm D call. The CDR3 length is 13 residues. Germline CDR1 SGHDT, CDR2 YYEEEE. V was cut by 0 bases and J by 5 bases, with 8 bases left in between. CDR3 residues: CASSLVSGYGYTF. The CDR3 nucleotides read TGTGCCAGCAGCTTGGTATCAGGATATGGCTACACCTTC.

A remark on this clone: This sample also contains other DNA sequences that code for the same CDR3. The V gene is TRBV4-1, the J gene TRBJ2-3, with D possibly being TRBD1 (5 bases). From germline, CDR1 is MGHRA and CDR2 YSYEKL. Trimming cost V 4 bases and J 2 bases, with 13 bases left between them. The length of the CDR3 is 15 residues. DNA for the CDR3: TGCGCCAGCAGCCTCAGGGCAGGTTACACAGATACGCAGTATTTT. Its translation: CASSLRAGYTDTQYF.

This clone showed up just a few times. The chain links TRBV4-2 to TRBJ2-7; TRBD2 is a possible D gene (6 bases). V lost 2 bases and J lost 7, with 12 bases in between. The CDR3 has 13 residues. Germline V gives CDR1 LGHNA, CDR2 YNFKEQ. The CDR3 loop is CASSQSAGFEQYF. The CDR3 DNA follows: TGTGCCAGCAGCCAATCGGCGGGGTTTGAGCAGTACTTC.

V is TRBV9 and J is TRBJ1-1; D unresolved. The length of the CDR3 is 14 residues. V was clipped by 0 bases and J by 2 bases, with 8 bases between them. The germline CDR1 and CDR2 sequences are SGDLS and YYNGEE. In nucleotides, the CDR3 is TGTGCCAGCAGCGTAGGCTGGGGAAACACTGAAGCTTTCTTT. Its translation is CASSVGWGNTEAFF.